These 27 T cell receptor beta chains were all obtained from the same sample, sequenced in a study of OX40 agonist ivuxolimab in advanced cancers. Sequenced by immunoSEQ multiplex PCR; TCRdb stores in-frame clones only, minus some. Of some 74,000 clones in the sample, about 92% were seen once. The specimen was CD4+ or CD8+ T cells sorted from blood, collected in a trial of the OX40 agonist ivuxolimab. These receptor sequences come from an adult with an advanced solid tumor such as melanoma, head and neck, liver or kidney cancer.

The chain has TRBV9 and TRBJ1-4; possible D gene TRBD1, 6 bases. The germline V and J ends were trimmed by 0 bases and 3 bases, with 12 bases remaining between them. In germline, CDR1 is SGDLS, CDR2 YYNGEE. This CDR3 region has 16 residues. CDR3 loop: CASSVDLTGPNEKLFF. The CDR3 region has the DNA TGTGCCAGCAGCGTAGATCTGACAGGCCCTAATGAAAAACTGTTTTTT.

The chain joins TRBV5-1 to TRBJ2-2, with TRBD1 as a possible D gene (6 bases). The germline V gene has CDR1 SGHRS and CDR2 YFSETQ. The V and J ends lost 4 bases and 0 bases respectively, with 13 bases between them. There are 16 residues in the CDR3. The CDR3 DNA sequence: TGCGCCAGCAGCATCGGACAGACAGCGAACACCGGGGAGCTGTTTTTT. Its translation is CASSIGQTANTGELFF.

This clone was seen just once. In DNA form, the CDR3 reads TGTGCCAGCAGTTCCGGATATACGCAGTATTTT. This encodes CASSSGYTQYF. The V call is TRBV28, the J call TRBJ2-3; no clear D. The CDR3 runs to 11 residues. V was clipped by 4 bases and J by 7 bases, with 6 bases between them. Looked up from germline, CDR1 is MDHEN and CDR2 is SYDVKM.

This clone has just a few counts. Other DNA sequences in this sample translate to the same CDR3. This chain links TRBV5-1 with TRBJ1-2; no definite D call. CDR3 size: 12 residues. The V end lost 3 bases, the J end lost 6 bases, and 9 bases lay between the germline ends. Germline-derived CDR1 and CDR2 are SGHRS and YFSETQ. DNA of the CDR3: TGCGCCAGCAGCTATCAGGAGAATGGCTACACCTTC. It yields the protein CASSYQENGYTF.

In DNA, the CDR3 is TGCGCCAGCAGCCAAGAATCAGGGCGAGAGCCCCAGCATTTT. Its translation is CASSQESGREPQHF. The chain combines TRBV4-1 with TRBJ1-5, with a weak D call TRBD1 (5 bases). The CDR3 is 14 residues long. The germline V and J ends were trimmed by 0 bases and 8 bases, with 11 bases remaining between them. Germline values: CDR1 MGHRA, CDR2 YSYEKL.

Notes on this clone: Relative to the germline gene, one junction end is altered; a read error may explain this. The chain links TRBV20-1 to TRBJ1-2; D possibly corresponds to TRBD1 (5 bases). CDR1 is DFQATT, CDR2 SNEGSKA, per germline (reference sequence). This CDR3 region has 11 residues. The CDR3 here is CSEEGNYDYTF. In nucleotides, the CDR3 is TGCAGTGAAGAGGGGAACTATGACTACACCTTC.

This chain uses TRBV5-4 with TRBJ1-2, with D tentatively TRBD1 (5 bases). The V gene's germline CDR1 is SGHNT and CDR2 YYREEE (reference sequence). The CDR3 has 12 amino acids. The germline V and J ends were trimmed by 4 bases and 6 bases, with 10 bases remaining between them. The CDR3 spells CASSPRGHGYTF. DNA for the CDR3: TGTGCCAGCAGCCCGCGGGGACATGGCTACACCTTC.

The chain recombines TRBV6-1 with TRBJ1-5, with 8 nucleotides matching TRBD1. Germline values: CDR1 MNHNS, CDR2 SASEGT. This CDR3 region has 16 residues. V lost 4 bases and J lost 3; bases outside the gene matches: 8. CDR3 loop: CASSGTTGGPNQPQHF. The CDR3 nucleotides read TGTGCCAGCAGTGGGACCACAGGGGGGCCCAATCAGCCCCAGCATTTT.

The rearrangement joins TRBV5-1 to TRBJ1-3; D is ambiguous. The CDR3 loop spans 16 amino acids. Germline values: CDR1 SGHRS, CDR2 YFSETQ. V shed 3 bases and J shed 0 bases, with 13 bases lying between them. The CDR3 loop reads CASSSFPGGSGNTIYF. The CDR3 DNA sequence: TGCGCCAGCAGCTCCTTTCCGGGAGGCTCTGGAAACACCATATATTTT. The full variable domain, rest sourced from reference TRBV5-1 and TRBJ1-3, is KAGVTQTPRYLIKTRGQQVTLSCSPISGHRSVSWYQQTPGQGLQFLFEYFSETQRNKGNFPGRFSGRQFSNSRSEMNVSTLELGDSALYLCASSSFPGGSGNTIYFGEGSWLTVV.

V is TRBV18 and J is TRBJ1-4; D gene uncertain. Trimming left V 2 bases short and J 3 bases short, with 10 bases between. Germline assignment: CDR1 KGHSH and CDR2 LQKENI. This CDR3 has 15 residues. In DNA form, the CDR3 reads TGTGCCAGCTCACCAACCTCGGGCCCTAATGAAAAACTGTTTTTT. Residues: CASSPTSGPNEKLFF.

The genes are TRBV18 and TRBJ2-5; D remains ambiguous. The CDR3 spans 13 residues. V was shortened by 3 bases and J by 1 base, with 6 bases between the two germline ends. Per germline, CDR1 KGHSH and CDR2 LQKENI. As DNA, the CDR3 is TGTGCCAGCTCACCGGGCTTCCAAGAGACCCAGTACTTC. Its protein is CASSPGFQETQYF.

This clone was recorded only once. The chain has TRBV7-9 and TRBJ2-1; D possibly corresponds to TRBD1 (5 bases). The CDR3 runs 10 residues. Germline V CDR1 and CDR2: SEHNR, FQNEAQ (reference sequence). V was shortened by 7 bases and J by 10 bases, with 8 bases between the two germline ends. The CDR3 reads CASIGAEQFF. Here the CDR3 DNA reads TGTGCCAGCATAGGGGCAGAGCAGTTCTTC.

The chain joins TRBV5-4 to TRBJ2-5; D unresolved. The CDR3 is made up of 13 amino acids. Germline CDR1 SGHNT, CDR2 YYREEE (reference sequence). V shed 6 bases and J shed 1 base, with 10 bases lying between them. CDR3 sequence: CASTTHLQETQYF. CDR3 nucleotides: TGTGCCAGCACCACCCATCTCCAAGAGACCCAGTACTTC.

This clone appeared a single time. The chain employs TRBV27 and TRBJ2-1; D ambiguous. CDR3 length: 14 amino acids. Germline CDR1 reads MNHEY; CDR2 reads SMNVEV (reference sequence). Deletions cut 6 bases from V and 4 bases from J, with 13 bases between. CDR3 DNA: TGTGCCAGCAGGACCCTGGACGGATACAATGAGCAGTTCTTC. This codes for CASRTLDGYNEQFF.

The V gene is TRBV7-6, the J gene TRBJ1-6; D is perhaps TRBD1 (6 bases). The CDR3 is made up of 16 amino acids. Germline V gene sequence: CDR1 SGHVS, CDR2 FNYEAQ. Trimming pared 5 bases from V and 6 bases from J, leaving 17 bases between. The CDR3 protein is CASSPDGAGVNSPLHF. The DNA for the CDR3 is TGTGCCAGCAGCCCAGACGGGGCAGGGGTTAATTCACCCCTCCACTTT.

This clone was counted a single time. CDR3 coding DNA: TGTGCCAGCACCCTTGACCAGGGACGGGGCTACACCTTC. Amino acids: CASTLDQGRGYTF. This chain joins TRBV2 and TRBJ1-2; possibly TRBD1 for D (5 bases). Per germline, CDR1 SNHLY and CDR2 FYNNEI. CDR3 length: 13 residues. Trimming stripped 7 bases from V and 8 bases from J, with 17 bases between.

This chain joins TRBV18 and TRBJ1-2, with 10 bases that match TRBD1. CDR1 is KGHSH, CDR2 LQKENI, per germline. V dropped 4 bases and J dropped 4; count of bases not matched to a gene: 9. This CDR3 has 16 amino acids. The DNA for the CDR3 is TGTGCCAGCTCACGGGACAGGGGACTGCAGGTCTATGGCTACACCTTC. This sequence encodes CASSRDRGLQVYGYTF.

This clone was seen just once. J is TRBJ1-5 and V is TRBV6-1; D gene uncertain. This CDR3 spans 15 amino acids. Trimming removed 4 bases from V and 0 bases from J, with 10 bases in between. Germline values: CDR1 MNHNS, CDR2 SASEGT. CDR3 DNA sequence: TGTGCCAGCAGTGCACTAGGTCCTAGCAATCAGCCCCAGCATTTT. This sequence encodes CASSALGPSNQPQHF.

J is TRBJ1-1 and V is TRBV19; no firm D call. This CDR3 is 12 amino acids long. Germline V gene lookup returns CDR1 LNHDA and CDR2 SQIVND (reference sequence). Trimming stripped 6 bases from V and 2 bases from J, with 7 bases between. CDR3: CASRDLNTEAFF. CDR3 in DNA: TGTGCCAGTAGGGACCTAAACACTGAAGCTTTCTTT.

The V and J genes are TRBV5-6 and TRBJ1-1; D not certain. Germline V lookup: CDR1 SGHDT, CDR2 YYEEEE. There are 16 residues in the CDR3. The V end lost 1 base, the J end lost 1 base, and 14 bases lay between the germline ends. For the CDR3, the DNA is TGTGCCAGCAGCTTGTGGTCTCGGCCAGGGAACACTGAAGCTTTCTTT. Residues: CASSLWSRPGNTEAFF.

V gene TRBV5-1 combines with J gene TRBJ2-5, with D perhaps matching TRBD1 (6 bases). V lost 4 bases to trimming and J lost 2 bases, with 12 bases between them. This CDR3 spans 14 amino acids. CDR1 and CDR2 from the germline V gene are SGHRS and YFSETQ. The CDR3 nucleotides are TGCGCCAGCAGCATCGGACAGCAGCAAGAGACCCAGTACTTC. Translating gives CASSIGQQQETQYF.

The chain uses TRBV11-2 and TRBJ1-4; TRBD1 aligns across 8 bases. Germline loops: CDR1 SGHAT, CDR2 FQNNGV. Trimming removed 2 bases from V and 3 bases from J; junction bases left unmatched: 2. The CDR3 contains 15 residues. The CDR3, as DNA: TGTGCCAGCAGCTTAAACAGGGGGTCTAATGAAAAACTGTTTTTT. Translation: CASSLNRGSNEKLFF.

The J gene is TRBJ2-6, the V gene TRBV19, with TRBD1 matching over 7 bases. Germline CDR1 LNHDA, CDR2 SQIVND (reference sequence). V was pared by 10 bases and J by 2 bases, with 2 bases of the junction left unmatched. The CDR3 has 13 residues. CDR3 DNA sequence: TGTGCCACTGGGACAGCTGGGGCCAACGTCCTGACTTTC. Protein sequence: CATGTAGANVLTF.

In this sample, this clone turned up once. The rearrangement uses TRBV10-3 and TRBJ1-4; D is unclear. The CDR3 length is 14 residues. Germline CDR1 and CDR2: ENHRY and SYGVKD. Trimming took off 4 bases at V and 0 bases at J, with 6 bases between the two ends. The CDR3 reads CAISGSSTNEKLFF. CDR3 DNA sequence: TGTGCCATCAGTGGCAGCTCAACTAATGAAAAACTGTTTTTT.

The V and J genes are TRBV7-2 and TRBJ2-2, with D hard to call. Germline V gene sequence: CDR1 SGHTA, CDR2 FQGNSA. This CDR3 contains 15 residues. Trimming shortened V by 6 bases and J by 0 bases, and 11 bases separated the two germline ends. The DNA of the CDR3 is TGTGCCAGCAGAGCCTACGTAGCGAACACCGGGGAGCTGTTTTTT. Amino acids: CASRAYVANTGELFF.

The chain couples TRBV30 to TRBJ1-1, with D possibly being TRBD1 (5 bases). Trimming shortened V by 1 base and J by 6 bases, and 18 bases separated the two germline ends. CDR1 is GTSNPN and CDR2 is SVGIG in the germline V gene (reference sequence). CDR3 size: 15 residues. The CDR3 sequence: CAWSGDSPIPAEAFF. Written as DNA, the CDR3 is TGTGCCTGGAGTGGGGACTCCCCGATTCCGGCTGAAGCTTTCTTT.

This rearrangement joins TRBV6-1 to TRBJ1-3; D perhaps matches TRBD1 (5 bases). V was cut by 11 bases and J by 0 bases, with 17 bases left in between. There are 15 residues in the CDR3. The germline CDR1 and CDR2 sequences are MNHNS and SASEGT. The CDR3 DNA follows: TGTGCCGGATGGGGGTCCGGGAGCTCTGGAAACACCATATATTTT. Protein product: CAGWGSGSSGNTIYF.